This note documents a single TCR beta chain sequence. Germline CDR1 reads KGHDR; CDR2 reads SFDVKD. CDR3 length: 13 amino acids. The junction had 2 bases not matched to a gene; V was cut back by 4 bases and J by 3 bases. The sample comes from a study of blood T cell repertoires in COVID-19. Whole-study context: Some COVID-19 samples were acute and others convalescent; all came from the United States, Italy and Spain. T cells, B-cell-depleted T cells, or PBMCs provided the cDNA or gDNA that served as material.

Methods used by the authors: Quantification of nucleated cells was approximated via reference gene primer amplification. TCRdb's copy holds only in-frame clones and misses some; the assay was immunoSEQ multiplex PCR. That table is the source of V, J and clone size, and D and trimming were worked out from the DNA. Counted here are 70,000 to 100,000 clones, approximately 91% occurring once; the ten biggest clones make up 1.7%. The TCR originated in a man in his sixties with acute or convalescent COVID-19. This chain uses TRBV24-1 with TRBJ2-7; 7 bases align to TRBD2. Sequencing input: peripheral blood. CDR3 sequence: CATSDRGSYEQYF. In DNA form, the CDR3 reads TGTGCCACCAGTGACCGCGGGAGCTACGAGCAGTACTTC.